The clone carrying this T cell receptor (beta chain) occurred a few times. The target antigen is unknown. The use of a sample-barcoded 5' primer and a J-beta primer mix characterized a second PCR of 7 to 11 cycles. Sequencing recovered at least 3 million CDR3-containing paired-end reads from each sample. Each CDR3 protein gets one entry after TCRdb re-called the 5' RACE reads with MiXCR. The sample contains hundreds of thousands of distinct CDR3 sequences, around 38% of which appear only once. The CDR3 is 14 residues long. Trimming removed 7 bases from V and 1 base from J; junction bases left unmatched: 4. Germline V gene sequence: CDR1 MNHEY, CDR2 SVGAGI. Each sample used at least 6.5 million PBMCs. These data originate in a study of blood T cells in healthy people across ages. Findings of the study overall: Significant beta diversity loss was already apparent by age 40, declining roughly linearly. Higher diversity and more naive CD4+ cells were features of long-lived donors, compared to aged donors.

The sample taken for sequencing was blood. The TCR comes from an elderly man in good health. The chain links TRBV6-5 to TRBJ2-1; 7 bases agree with TRBD2. The CDR3 DNA sequence: TGTGCCAGCAAGACTAGCAGGTCCTACAATGAGCAGTTCTTC. Translated, it gives CASKTSRSYNEQFF.